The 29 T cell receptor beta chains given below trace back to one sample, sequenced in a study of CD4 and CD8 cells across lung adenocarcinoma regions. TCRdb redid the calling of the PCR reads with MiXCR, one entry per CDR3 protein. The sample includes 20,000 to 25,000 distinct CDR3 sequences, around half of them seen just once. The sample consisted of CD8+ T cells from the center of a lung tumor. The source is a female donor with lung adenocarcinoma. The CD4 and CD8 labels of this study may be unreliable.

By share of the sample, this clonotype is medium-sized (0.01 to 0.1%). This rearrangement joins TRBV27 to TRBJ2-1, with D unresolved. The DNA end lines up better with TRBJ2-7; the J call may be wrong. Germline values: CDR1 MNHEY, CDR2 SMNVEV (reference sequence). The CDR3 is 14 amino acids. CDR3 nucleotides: TGTGCCAGCAGTTTACACAGTTTTGACTACGAGCAGTACTTC. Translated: CASSLHSFDYEQYF.

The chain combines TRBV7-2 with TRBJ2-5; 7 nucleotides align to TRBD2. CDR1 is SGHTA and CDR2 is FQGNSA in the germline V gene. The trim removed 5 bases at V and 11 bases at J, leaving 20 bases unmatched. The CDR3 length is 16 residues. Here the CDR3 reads CASSTRAGAVHNEQYF. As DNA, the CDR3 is TGTGCCAGCAGCACGAGGGCGGGAGCGGTACACAATGAGCAGTACTTC.

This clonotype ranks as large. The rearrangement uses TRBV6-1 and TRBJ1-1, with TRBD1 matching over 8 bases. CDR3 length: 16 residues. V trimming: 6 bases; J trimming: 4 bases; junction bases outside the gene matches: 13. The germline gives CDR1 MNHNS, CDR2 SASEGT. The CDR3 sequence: CASRKQDRVVSTEAFF. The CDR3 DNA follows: TGTGCCAGCAGGAAGCAGGACAGGGTTGTGAGCACTGAAGCTTTCTTT.

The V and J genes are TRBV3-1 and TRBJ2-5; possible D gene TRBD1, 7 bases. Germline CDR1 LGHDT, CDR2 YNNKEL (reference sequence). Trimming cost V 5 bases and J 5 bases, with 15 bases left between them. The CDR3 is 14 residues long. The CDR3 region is CASSDLQGRETQYF. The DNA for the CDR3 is TGTGCCAGCAGCGACCTACAGGGGAGGGAGACCCAGTACTTC.

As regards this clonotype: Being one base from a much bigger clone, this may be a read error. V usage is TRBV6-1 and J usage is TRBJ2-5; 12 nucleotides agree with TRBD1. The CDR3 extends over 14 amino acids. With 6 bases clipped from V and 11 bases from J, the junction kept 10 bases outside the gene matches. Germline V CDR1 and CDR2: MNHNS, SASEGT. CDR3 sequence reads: CASRGQGARDEQYF. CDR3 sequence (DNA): TGTGCCAGCAGGGGACAGGGGGCGCGGGATGAGCAGTACTTC.

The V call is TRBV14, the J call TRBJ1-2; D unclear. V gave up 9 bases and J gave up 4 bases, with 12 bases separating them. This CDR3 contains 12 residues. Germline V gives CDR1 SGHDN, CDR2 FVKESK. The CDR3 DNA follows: TGTGCCAGTCCGCTGGTCGTCTATGGCTACACCTTC. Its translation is CASPLVVYGYTF.

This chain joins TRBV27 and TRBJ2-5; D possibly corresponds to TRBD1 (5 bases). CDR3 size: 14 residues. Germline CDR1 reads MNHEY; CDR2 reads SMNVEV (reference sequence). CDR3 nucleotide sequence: TGTGCGGGCAGTTGGAGACGAGAGACAGATACCCAGTACTTC. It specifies CAGSWRRETDTQYF.

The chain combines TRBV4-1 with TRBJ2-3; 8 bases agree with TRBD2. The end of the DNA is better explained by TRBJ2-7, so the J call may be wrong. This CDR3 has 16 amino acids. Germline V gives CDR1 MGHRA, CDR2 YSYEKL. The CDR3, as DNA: TGCGCCAGCAGCCGTGAACCGGGCCGAGCGGGAGATACGCAGTACTTC. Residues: CASSREPGRAGDTQYF.

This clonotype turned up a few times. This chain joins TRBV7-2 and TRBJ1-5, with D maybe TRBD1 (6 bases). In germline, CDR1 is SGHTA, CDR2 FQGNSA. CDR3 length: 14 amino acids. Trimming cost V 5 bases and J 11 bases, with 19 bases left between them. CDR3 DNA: TGTGCCAGCAGCACGTTCAGGGGAAGCTCGGCCCAGCATTTT. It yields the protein CASSTFRGSSAQHF.

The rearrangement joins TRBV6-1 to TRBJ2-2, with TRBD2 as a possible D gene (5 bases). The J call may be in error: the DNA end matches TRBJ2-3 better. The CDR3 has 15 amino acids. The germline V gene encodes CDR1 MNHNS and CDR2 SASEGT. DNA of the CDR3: TGTGCCAGCAGGCGATGGACTGTGAGCACCGGGACGCAGTATTTT. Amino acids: CASRRWTVSTGTQYF.

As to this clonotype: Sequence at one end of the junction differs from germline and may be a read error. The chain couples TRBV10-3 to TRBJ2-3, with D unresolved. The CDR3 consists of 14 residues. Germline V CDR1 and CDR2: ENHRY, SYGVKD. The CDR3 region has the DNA TGTGCCACCAGGCTGTGCGCTGAGGCCAACATCCAGTCTTTC. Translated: CATRLCAEANIQSF.

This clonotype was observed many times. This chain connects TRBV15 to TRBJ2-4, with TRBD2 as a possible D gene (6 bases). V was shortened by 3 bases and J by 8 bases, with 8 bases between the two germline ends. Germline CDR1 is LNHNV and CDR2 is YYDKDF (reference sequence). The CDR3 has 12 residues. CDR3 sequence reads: CATSRGGDIQYF. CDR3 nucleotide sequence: TGTGCCACCAGCAGGGGAGGAGACATTCAGTACTTC.

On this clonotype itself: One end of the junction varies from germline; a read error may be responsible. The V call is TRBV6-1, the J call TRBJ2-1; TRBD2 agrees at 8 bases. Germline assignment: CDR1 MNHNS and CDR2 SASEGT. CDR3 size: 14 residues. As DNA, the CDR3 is TGTGCCAGCAGCCAGAGAGCGGGAGTCGTGGGTCGGTACTTC. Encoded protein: CASSQRAGVVGRYF.

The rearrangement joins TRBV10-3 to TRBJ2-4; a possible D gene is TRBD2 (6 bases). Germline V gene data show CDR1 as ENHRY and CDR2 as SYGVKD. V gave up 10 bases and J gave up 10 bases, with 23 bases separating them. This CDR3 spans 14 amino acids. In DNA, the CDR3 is TGTGCCACCAAGGGCCCGGGAGAGGGAGAGATTCAGTACTTC. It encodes CATKGPGEGEIQYF.

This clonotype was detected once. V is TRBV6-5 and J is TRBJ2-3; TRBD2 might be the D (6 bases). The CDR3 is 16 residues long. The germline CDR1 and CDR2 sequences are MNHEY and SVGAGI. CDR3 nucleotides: TGTGCGAGCCGTTACGGGTGGCTGGGAGGCAAAGACACGCAGTATTTT. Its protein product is CASRYGWLGGKDTQYF.

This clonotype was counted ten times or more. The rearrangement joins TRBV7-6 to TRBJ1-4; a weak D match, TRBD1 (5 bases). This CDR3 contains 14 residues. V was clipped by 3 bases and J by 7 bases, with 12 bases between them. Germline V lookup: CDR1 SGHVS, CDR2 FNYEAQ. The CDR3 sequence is CASSFQPGGEKLFF. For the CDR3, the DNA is TGTGCCAGCAGCTTTCAGCCTGGGGGTGAAAAACTGTTTTTT.

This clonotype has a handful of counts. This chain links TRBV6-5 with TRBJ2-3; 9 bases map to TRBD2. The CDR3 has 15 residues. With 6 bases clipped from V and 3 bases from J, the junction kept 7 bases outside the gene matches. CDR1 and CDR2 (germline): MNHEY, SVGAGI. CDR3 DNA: TGTGCCAGCAGATTAGGTAGCGGGAGAACAGATACGCAGTATTTT. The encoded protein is CASRLGSGRTDTQYF.

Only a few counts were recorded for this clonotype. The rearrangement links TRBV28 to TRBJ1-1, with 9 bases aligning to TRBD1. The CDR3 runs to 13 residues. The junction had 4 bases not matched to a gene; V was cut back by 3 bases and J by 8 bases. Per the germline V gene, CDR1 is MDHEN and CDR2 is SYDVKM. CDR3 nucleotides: TGTGCCAGCAGTTTGTTGGACAGGGGAGAAGCTTTCTTT. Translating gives CASSLLDRGEAFF.

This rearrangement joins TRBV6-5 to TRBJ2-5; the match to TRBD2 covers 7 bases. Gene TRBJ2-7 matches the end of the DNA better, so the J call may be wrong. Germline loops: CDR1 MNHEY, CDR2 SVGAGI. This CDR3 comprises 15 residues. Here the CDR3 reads CASSLGPAGWYEQYF. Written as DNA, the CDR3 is TGTGCCAGCAGTTTGGGGCCAGCGGGATGGTACGAGCAGTACTTC.

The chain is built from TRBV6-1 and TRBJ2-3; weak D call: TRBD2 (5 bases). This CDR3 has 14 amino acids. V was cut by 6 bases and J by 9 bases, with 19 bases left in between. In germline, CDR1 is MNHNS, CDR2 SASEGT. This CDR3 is CASRSVRAKDTQYF. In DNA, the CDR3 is TGTGCCAGCAGGAGCGTGAGGGCCAAAGACACGCAGTATTTT.

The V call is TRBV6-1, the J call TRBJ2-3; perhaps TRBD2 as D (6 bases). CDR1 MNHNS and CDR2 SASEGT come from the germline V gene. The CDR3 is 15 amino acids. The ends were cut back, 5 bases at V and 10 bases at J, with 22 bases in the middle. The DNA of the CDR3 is TGTGCCAGCAGTCGGTTAGCGGCCAGCACCGAGGCGCAGTATTTT. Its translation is CASSRLAASTEAQYF.

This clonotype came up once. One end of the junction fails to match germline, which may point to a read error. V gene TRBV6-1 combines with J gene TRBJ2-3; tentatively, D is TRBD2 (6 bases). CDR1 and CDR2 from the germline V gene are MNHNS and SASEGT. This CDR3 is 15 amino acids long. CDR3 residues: CGSIWVLGGTDTQYF. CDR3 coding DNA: TGTGGCAGCATCTGGGTACTGGGAGGCACAGATACGCAGTACTTT.

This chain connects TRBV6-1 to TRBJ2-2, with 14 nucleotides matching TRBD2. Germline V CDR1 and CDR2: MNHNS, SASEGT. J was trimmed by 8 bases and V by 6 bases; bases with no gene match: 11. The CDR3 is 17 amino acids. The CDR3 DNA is TGTGCCAGCAGCCCCAAAGGGACTAGCGGGAGAAAAGGGGAGCTGTTTTTT. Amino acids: CASSPKGTSGRKGELFF.

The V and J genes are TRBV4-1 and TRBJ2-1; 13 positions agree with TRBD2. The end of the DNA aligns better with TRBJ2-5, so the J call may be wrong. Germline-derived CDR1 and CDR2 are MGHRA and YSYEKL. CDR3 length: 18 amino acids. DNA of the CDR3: TGCGCCAGCAGCCAAGATCTAGGACTAGCGGGAGTCAGTGAGACCCAGTACTTC. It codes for CASSQDLGLAGVSETQYF.

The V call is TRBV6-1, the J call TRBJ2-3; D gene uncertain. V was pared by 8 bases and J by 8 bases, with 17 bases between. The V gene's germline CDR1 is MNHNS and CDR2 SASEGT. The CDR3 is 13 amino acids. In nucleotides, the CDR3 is TGTGCCAGCGAGAAAGTTGTTTTTGGTACGCAGTATTTT. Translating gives CASEKVVFGTQYF.

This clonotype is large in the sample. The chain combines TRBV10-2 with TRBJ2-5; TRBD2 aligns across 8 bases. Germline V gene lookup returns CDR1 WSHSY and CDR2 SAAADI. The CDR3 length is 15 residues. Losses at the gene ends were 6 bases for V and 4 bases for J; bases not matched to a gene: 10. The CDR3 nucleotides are TGCGCCAGCAGCCGAGGTGCGGGAGGAGTAGAGACCCAGTACTTC. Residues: CASSRGAGGVETQYF.

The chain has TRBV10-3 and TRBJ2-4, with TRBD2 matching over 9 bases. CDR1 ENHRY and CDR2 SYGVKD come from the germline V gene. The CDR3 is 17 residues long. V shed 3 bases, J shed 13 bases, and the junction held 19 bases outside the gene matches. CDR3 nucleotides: TGTGCCATCAGTGACCCCCCTAGCGGGAAGTTTTACAATGAGCAGTACTTC. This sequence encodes CAISDPPSGKFYNEQYF.

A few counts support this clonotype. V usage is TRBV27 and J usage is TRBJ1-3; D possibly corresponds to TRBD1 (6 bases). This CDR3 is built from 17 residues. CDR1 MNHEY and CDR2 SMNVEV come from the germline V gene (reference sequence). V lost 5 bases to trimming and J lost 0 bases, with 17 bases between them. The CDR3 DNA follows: TGTGCCAGCAGTCCGAAGACAGGTCAGAGCTCTGGAAACACCATATATTTT. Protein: CASSPKTGQSSGNTIYF.

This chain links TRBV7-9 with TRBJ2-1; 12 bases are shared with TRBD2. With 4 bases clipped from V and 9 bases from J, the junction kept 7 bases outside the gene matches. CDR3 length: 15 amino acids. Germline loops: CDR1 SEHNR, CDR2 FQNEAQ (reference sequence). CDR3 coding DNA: TGTGCCAGCAGCTCACTAGCGGGAGGAGGCGGTGAGCAGTTCTTC. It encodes CASSSLAGGGGEQFF.